The 17 T cell receptor beta chains presented below share a single source sample, sequenced in a study of T-cell memory formation after mild COVID-19. A single record per CDR3 protein comes from TCRdb applying MiXCR to the 5' RACE reads. The sample records 540,000 or so distinct CDR3 sequences, about 20% being singletons. Sequenced material: PBMCs or a T cell subset sorted from them (not recorded which). The receptors here all came from an adult woman who had mild COVID-19 (a few samples of this study predate the infection). Cell type and time point are not known.

This clonotype turned up a few times. The chain carries TRBV29-1 and TRBJ2-1, with TRBD2 matching over 16 bases. Germline V gene sequence: CDR1 SQVTM, CDR2 ANQGSEA. CDR3 length: 16 residues. After removal of 4 bases from V and 5 bases from J, the junction contained 5 bases not matched to a gene. CDR3 sequence: CSVAAGLAGGNNEQFF. DNA of the CDR3: TGCAGCGTTGCCGCGGGACTAGCGGGAGGGAACAATGAGCAGTTCTTC.

The chain is built from TRBV2 and TRBJ1-1; no firm D call. Germline V lookup: CDR1 SNHLY, CDR2 FYNNEI. The CDR3 consists of 14 residues. Trimming removed 4 bases at V and 5 bases at J, with 14 bases between. The CDR3 bases are TGTGCCAGCAGTGTGGGGTCGGGTGAAACTGAAGCTTTCTTT. Its translation: CASSVGSGETEAFF.

The chain is built from TRBV20-1 and TRBJ2-5; 12 bases agree with TRBD2. This CDR3 comprises 15 residues. J was trimmed by 1 base and V by 6 bases; bases with no gene match: 6. Per germline, CDR1 DFQATT and CDR2 SNEGSKA (reference sequence). The CDR3 sequence: CSALGLAGIQETQYF. The CDR3 DNA is TGCAGTGCCCTTGGACTAGCGGGGATCCAAGAGACCCAGTACTTC.

The chain combines TRBV4-3 with TRBJ1-4, with TRBD1 identical over 7 bases. Germline V gene data show CDR1 as LGHNA and CDR2 as YSLEER. V was pared by 4 bases and J by 0 bases, with 8 bases of the junction left unmatched. There are 17 residues in the CDR3. The CDR3 nucleotides are TGCGCCAGCAGCCCCCTCGGGACAGCGTCAACTAATGAAAAACTGTTTTTT. Residues: CASSPLGTASTNEKLFF.

The V call is TRBV11-2, the J call TRBJ1-2, with 9 bases identical to TRBD1. Germline V gene data show CDR1 as SGHAT and CDR2 as FQNNGV. The CDR3 has 15 residues. Losses at the gene ends were 5 bases for V and 3 bases for J; bases not matched to a gene: 7. The CDR3 reads CASSVNRGQDYGYTF. The DNA for the CDR3 is TGTGCCAGCAGCGTAAACAGGGGGCAGGACTATGGCTACACCTTC.

The chain is built from TRBV30 and TRBJ1-2, with no clear D. V dropped 2 bases and J dropped 8 bases, with 9 bases sitting between them. Per the germline V gene, CDR1 is GTSNPN and CDR2 is SVGIG (reference sequence). The CDR3 contains 11 residues. The CDR3 sequence: CAWSKGTGYTF. The CDR3 DNA sequence: TGTGCCTGGAGTAAGGGCACGGGCTACACCTTC.

V usage is TRBV25-1 and J usage is TRBJ2-7; 9 positions agree with TRBD1. The CDR3 sequence is 14 residues long. The germline CDR1 and CDR2 sequences are MGHDK and SYGVNS. V shed 3 bases and J 3 bases; nucleotides not matched to a gene: 3. The CDR3 region is CASSDATGGYEQYF. The CDR3 DNA follows: TGTGCCAGCAGTGACGCGACAGGGGGCTACGAGCAGTACTTC.

The V call is TRBV7-2, the J call TRBJ1-5; D not resolved. The CDR3 contains 15 residues. Trimming pared 5 bases from V and 4 bases from J, leaving 15 bases between. In germline, CDR1 is SGHTA, CDR2 FQGNSA. This CDR3 reads CASSPSGVGNQPQHF. The CDR3 region has the DNA TGTGCCAGCAGCCCTAGCGGGGTTGGGAATCAGCCCCAGCATTTT.

The gene calls are TRBV12-3 or TRBV12-4 and TRBJ1-5, with D perhaps matching TRBD1 (6 bases). V lost 5 bases to trimming and J lost 4 bases, with 12 bases between them. The CDR3 extends over 14 amino acids. The DNA of the CDR3 is TGTGCCAGCAGTGTGACAGGTAAAAATCAGCCCCAGCATTTT. Its protein is CASSVTGKNQPQHF.

The table lists this clonotype with a few counts. The chain combines TRBV7-9 with TRBJ2-7, with 10 positions matching TRBD1. The CDR3 runs to 15 residues. J gave up 3 bases and V 1 base, and 3 bases lay outside the gene matches. The germline V gene has CDR1 SEHNR and CDR2 FQNEAQ (reference sequence). CDR3 DNA sequence: TGTGCCAGCAGCTTAGTGACAGGGGGCTTCTACGAGCAGTACTTC. It yields the protein CASSLVTGGFYEQYF.

This clonotype was found a few times. The V call is TRBV19, the J call TRBJ2-2; TRBD1 aligns across 7 bases. V lost 8 bases to trimming and J lost 6 bases; unmatched junction nucleotides: 6. The CDR3 loop spans 13 amino acids. CDR1 is LNHDA and CDR2 is SQIVND in the germline V gene (reference sequence). This chain's CDR3 is CASVRGTAGELFF. CDR3 in DNA: TGTGCCAGTGTCAGGGGGACGGCCGGGGAGCTGTTTTTT.

This clonotype was recorded at least ten times. The chain combines TRBV6-5 with TRBJ2-7; D perhaps matches TRBD2 (5 bases). CDR3 length: 12 residues. V lost 8 bases and J 3 bases, leaving 11 bases between the germline ends. Germline loops: CDR1 MNHEY, CDR2 SVGAGI. This CDR3 reads CASSGEYYEQYF. The CDR3 DNA reads as TGTGCCAGCTCCGGGGAGTACTACGAGCAGTACTTC.

This chain connects TRBV30 to TRBJ2-1; tentatively, D is TRBD2 (5 bases). The CDR3 contains 14 residues. Germline V lookup: CDR1 GTSNPN, CDR2 SVGIG (reference sequence). V lost 3 bases, J lost 9 bases, and 18 bases lay in between. The CDR3 spells CAWSGPGLAGEQFF. DNA of the CDR3: TGTGCCTGGAGCGGTCCGGGATTGGCCGGTGAGCAGTTCTTC. Using reference TRBV30 and TRBJ2-1 for the parts outside the CDR3, the full variable domain is SQTIHQWPATLVQPVGSPLSLECTVEGTSNPNLYWYRQAAGRGLQLLFYSVGIGQISSEVPQNLSASRPQDRQFILSSKKLLLSDSGFYLCAWSGPGLAGEQFFGPGTRLTVL.

The chain links TRBV10-3 to TRBJ2-3, with unresolved D. The CDR3 length is 16 residues. Germline-derived CDR1 and CDR2 are ENHRY and SYGVKD. V was cut by 2 bases and J by 1 base, with 13 bases left in between. For the CDR3, the DNA is TGTGCCATCAGTGAGAGGGTCTGGGCTGGCACAGATACGCAGTATTTT. Its protein product is CAISERVWAGTDTQYF.

The rearrangement uses TRBV29-1 and TRBJ2-7, with D maybe TRBD1 (6 bases). The germline V and J ends were trimmed by 8 bases and 3 bases, with 11 bases remaining between them. CDR1 SQVTM and CDR2 ANQGSEA come from the germline V gene. The CDR3 runs 11 residues. The CDR3 is CSSGTLYEQYF. The CDR3 region has the DNA TGCAGCTCCGGGACACTCTACGAGCAGTACTTC.

This chain links TRBV5-1 with TRBJ1-5, with D unresolved. V lost 4 bases and J lost 2, with 13 bases in between. The CDR3 consists of 15 residues. Germline CDR1 SGHRS, CDR2 YFSETQ. The CDR3 DNA sequence: TGCGCCAGCAGCCCCGAAGGTCAGGGCAATCAGCCCCAGCATTTT. It specifies CASSPEGQGNQPQHF.

The V call is TRBV5-1, the J call TRBJ2-2; tentative D call: TRBD1 (6 bases). Trimming cost V 1 base and J 5 bases, with 12 bases left between them. Germline CDR1 is SGHRS and CDR2 is YFSETQ. The CDR3 is 15 residues long. CDR3 region: CASSLRTGKTGELFF. The CDR3 nucleotides read TGCGCCAGCAGCTTGAGAACAGGGAAGACCGGGGAGCTGTTTTTT.